The present T cell receptor beta chain was sequenced within a study of CD8+ T cells in alopecia areata. Study-wide results and limits: An increase in clonality over normal scalp was evident in lesional scalp, especially alopecia totalis/universalis. Tissue-resident alphabeta T cells belonging to normal skin likewise get sequenced within scalp specimens.

Collected material from alopecia areata patients comprised lesional scalp punch biopsies and peripheral blood. cDNA prepared by RNA extraction and subsequent reverse transcription served as the template for sequencing. The data were produced by immunoSEQ multiplex PCR, yet TCRdb's version contains in-frame clones alone and is incomplete. The sample has some 120,000 clones, 40% to 55% seen once. V trimming: 3 bases; J trimming: 2 bases; junction bases outside the gene matches: 5. The CDR3 length is 14 residues. Per the germline V gene, CDR1 is SQVTM and CDR2 is ANQGSEA. This clone was recorded a few times. What it recognizes is unknown.

This TCR came from a human donor with alopecia areata. The genes are TRBV29-1 and TRBJ2-3, with 7 bases lining up with TRBD2. Sequenced input: NKG2D-low CD8+ T cells sorted from blood. The CDR3 is CSVEWDYFTDTQYF. The DNA for the CDR3 is TGCAGCGTTGAGTGGGACTACTTCACAGATACGCAGTATTTT.